A selection of T cell receptor beta chains follows, all from one sample in a study of T cell clonotyping in hematopoietic cell transplantation. Libraries were prepared by immunoSEQ multiplex PCR; TCRdb keeps only in-frame clonotypes and omits some of them. This sample has 45,000 or so clones; approximately 80% occur once, and the top ten carry approximately 5.7%. Sequenced material: peripheral blood mononuclear cells, taken before stem cell transplant. All receptors derive from a man aged 55-75 years with myelodysplastic syndrome. Some clones in this sample may be carry-over from other donors' samples. Each CDR3 is given without its conserved first and last residue. Fields, in order: CDR3 length, J gene, V gene, CDR3 protein.

cdr3_length: 15; j_call: TRBJ2-5; v_call: TRBV14; cdr3_aa: ASSQGAGRVNQETQY
cdr3_length: 12; j_call: TRBJ1-1; v_call: TRBV7-6; cdr3_aa: ASSLKAGNTEAF
cdr3_length: 11; j_call: TRBJ1-2; v_call: TRBV28; cdr3_aa: ASFRRGVGGYT
cdr3_length: 14; j_call: TRBJ1-5; v_call: TRBV5-6; cdr3_aa: ASSWTGGSSNQPQH
cdr3_length: 11; j_call: TRBJ1-3; v_call: TRBV30; cdr3_aa: AWRASSGNTIY
cdr3_length: 12; j_call: TRBJ1-6; v_call: TRBV7-6; cdr3_aa: ASSLGGGPSPLH
cdr3_length: 12; j_call: TRBJ1-6; v_call: TRBV11-2; cdr3_aa: ASSPAYYNSPLH
cdr3_length: 17; j_call: TRBJ2-2; v_call: TRBV19; cdr3_aa: ASTPKYGTSGGVAGELF
cdr3_length: 12; j_call: TRBJ1-3; v_call: TRBV27; cdr3_aa: ASSSTGSGNTIY
cdr3_length: 16; j_call: TRBJ1-1; v_call: TRBV30; cdr3_aa: AWRTGYLVTNMNTEAF
cdr3_length: 9; j_call: TRBJ1-6; v_call: TRBV20-1; cdr3_aa: SARGPTALH
cdr3_length: 13; j_call: TRBJ1-4; v_call: TRBV4-1; cdr3_aa: ASSQDGGTPEKLF
cdr3_length: 12; j_call: TRBJ1-6; v_call: TRBV6-4; cdr3_aa: ASSDSPGGSPLH
cdr3_length: 13; j_call: TRBJ2-3; v_call: TRBV5-1; cdr3_aa: ASSLGGGVADTQY
cdr3_length: 15; j_call: TRBJ2-6; v_call: TRBV19; cdr3_aa: ASSLGRGTSGANVLT
cdr3_length: 13; j_call: TRBJ1-5; v_call: TRBV6-1; cdr3_aa: ASSEVGPSNQPQH